The 23 T cell receptor beta chains below all came from one sample that was sequenced in a study of cytomegalovirus exposure and HLA in healthy donors. The PCR made use of 60 Vbeta and 13 Jbeta primers. Assay: immunoSEQ multiplex PCR; the TCRdb copy retains only in-frame clones and omits some. This repertoire comprises fewer than 130,000 clones; its ten largest clones make up 0.59%. Material for sequencing was PBMCs. All receptors come from a man aged 45-60 years in good health and CMV-seronegative.

The V call is TRBV18, the J call TRBJ2-1, with 11 bases matching TRBD2. This CDR3 is built from 16 residues. The junction had 14 bases not matched to a gene; V was cut back by 6 bases and J by 10 bases. Germline V gene data show CDR1 as KGHSH and CDR2 as LQKENI. CDR3 nucleotides: TGTGCCAGCTCTCCTCGGACTAGCGGGCCCTTAGTGGAGCAGTTCTTC. Its protein is CASSPRTSGPLVEQFF.

The chain has TRBV7-6 and TRBJ1-1; TRBD1 might be the D (5 bases). Looked up from germline, CDR1 is SGHVS and CDR2 is FNYEAQ. This CDR3 region has 13 residues. Deletions cut 5 bases from V and 1 base from J, with 8 bases between. CDR3 DNA: TGTGCCAGCAGCCCTCAGGGGAACACTGAAGCTTTCTTT. Amino acid sequence: CASSPQGNTEAFF.

The chain is built from TRBV2 and TRBJ2-7, with 7 bases identical to TRBD1. CDR1 is SNHLY, CDR2 FYNNEI, per germline. The CDR3 contains 14 residues. The junction had 6 bases not matched to a gene; V was cut back by 3 bases and J by 4 bases. CDR3 protein: CASSDQGVVYEQYF. CDR3 sequence (DNA): TGTGCCAGCAGTGACCAGGGGGTGGTATACGAGCAGTACTTC.

This chain connects TRBV7-2 to TRBJ1-5; TRBD1 matches 11 bases. This CDR3 region has 15 residues. After removal of 3 bases from V and 7 bases from J, the junction contained 5 bases not matched to a gene. Germline assignment: CDR1 SGHTA and CDR2 FQGNSA. The CDR3 protein is CASSLWTGGTQPQHF. Here the CDR3 DNA reads TGTGCCAGCAGCTTGTGGACAGGGGGCACACAGCCCCAGCATTTT.

The V call is TRBV5-1, the J call TRBJ1-4; D gene uncertain. The CDR3 is 13 residues long. V was trimmed by 0 bases and J by 5 bases, leaving 5 bases between them. Per germline, CDR1 SGHRS and CDR2 YFSETQ. The CDR3 coding sequence is TGCGCCAGCAGCTTGGACGGGAATGAAAAACTGTTTTTT. Its protein is CASSLDGNEKLFF.

The chain joins TRBV6-1 to TRBJ1-2; 7 bases agree with TRBD1. Trimming took 5 bases from V and 7 from J; bases not matched to a gene: 10. The germline V gene has CDR1 MNHNS and CDR2 SASEGT. The CDR3 runs 14 residues. The CDR3 DNA is TGTGCCAGCAGTCGACAGGGTCTGTCTACTGGCTACACCTTC. This gives the protein CASSRQGLSTGYTF.

The chain combines TRBV19 with TRBJ1-4, with D perhaps matching TRBD1 (6 bases). Trimming took 1 base from V and 8 from J, leaving 11 bases between them. The CDR3 contains 14 residues. Looked up from germline, CDR1 is LNHDA and CDR2 is SQIVND (reference sequence). The DNA of the CDR3 is TGTGCCAGTAGTATAGGGCAGGGGAACGAAAAACTGTTTTTT. Its translation is CASSIGQGNEKLFF. Combining the CDR3 with reference TRBV19 and TRBJ1-4 gives the whole variable domain DGGITQSPKYLFRKEGQNVTLSCEQNLNHDAMYWYRQDPGQGLRLIYYSQIVNDFQKGDIAEGYSVSREKKESFPLTVTSAQKNPTAFYLCASSIGQGNEKLFFGSGTQLSVL.

The chain joins TRBV13 to TRBJ2-1; tentatively, D is TRBD2 (6 bases). The V end lost 0 bases, the J end lost 4 bases, and 13 bases lay between the germline ends. Germline values: CDR1 PRHDT, CDR2 FYEKMQ (reference sequence). The CDR3 is 16 residues long. CDR3 DNA sequence: TGTGCCAGCAGCTTAGGATTGGGACTGCTTTACAATGAGCAGTTCTTC. Translation gives CASSLGLGLLYNEQFF.

The chain has TRBV14 and TRBJ1-5; tentative D call: TRBD1 (5 bases). The germline V and J ends were trimmed by 1 base and 3 bases, with 10 bases remaining between them. This CDR3 spans 15 amino acids. Per the germline V gene, CDR1 is SGHDN and CDR2 is FVKESK. CDR3 protein: CASSQGPDTNQPQHF. DNA of the CDR3: TGTGCCAGCAGCCAAGGCCCGGACACCAATCAGCCCCAGCATTTT.

The genes are TRBV2 and TRBJ1-1; D possibly corresponds to TRBD1 (5 bases). The V end was cut by 0 bases, the J end by 4 bases, with 9 bases between. Germline V gives CDR1 SNHLY, CDR2 FYNNEI. The CDR3 has 14 amino acids. The chain's CDR3 is CASSEARGGTEAFF. The CDR3 DNA is TGTGCCAGCAGTGAAGCAAGGGGTGGCACTGAAGCTTTCTTT.

The V and J genes are TRBV5-4 and TRBJ1-2; D not resolved. CDR3 length equals 14 residues. Germline loops: CDR1 SGHNT, CDR2 YYREEE (reference sequence). V lost 2 bases to trimming and J lost 2 bases, with 10 bases between them. The CDR3: CASSFRGSNYGYTF. The CDR3 DNA reads as TGTGCCAGCAGCTTTCGCGGCAGCAACTATGGCTACACCTTC.

The chain employs TRBV9 and TRBJ2-3, with TRBD2 matching 8 bases. CDR3 length equals 15 residues. V shed 1 base and J 6 bases; nucleotides not matched to a gene: 7. Germline V CDR1 and CDR2: SGDLS, YYNGEE. DNA of the CDR3: TGTGCCAGCAGCGTACCCGCAACGGGAGGGGATACGCAGTATTTT. Amino acids: CASSVPATGGDTQYF.

The chain employs TRBV5-5 and TRBJ1-1, with D maybe TRBD1 (5 bases). V was pared by 4 bases and J by 1 base, with 14 bases between. Germline V CDR1 and CDR2: SGHKS, YYEKEE (reference sequence). The CDR3 is 15 residues long. The CDR3 region has the DNA TGTGCCAGCAGCGGGCAGGGATTTGGGAACACTGAAGCTTTCTTT. Its translation: CASSGQGFGNTEAFF. The variable domain in full, with the rest retrieved from reference TRBV5-5 and TRBJ1-1, is DAGVTQSPTHLIKTRGQQVTLRCSPISGHKSVSWYQQVLGQGPQFIFQYYEKEERGRGNFPDRFSARQFPNYSSELNVNALLLGDSALYLCASSGQGFGNTEAFFGQGTRLTVV.

The V and J genes are TRBV5-5 and TRBJ2-7; D possibly corresponds to TRBD2 (7 bases). Trimming took 4 bases from V and 6 from J, leaving 32 bases between them. The CDR3 contains 19 residues. Germline V gene lookup returns CDR1 SGHKS and CDR2 YYEKEE (reference sequence). The CDR3 here is CASSLLPGDPHVWGGEQYF. As DNA, the CDR3 is TGTGCCAGCAGCCTATTACCAGGGGATCCCCACGTGTGGGGGGGCGAGCAGTACTTC. Supplemented by reference TRBV5-5 and TRBJ2-7, the full variable domain reads DAGVTQSPTHLIKTRGQQVTLRCSPISGHKSVSWYQQVLGQGPQFIFQYYEKEERGRGNFPDRFSARQFPNYSSELNVNALLLGDSALYLCASSLLPGDPHVWGGEQYFGPGTRLTVT.

The rearrangement joins TRBV9 to TRBJ2-3, with 9 bases aligning to TRBD2. Trimming cost V 4 bases and J 6 bases; bases outside gene matches: 15. The CDR3 has 17 amino acids. The germline V gene encodes CDR1 SGDLS and CDR2 YYNGEE. In DNA, the CDR3 is TGTGCCAGCAGCCCCCTCTTGGGAGCGGGGGGTGGTGATACGCAGTATTTT. It yields the protein CASSPLLGAGGGDTQYF.

V is TRBV11-2 and J is TRBJ2-5, with 7 bases identical to TRBD1. This CDR3 spans 13 amino acids. Germline CDR1 SGHAT, CDR2 FQNNGV. V shed 4 bases, J shed 2 bases, and the junction held 1 base outside the gene matches. The CDR3 loop is CASSSTGQETQYF. CDR3 in DNA: TGTGCCAGCAGCTCGACAGGGCAAGAGACCCAGTACTTC.

The V gene is TRBV6-5, the J gene TRBJ2-5; 8 bases are shared with TRBD1. CDR3 length: 13 amino acids. J lost 3 bases, V lost 8 bases, and 5 bases had no gene match. Germline CDR1 and CDR2: MNHEY and SVGAGI. In DNA, the CDR3 is TGTGCCAGCCGGGAGACAGGGGAAGAGACCCAGTACTTC. Translated, it gives CASRETGEETQYF.

The rearrangement uses TRBV6-6 and TRBJ1-5; 9 bases are shared with TRBD1. The CDR3 loop spans 15 amino acids. Germline V gene data show CDR1 as MNHNY and CDR2 as SVGAGI (reference sequence). The junction had 8 bases not matched to a gene; V was cut back by 4 bases and J by 7 bases. Here the CDR3 reads CASSSPGQGGQPQHF. In DNA, the CDR3 is TGTGCCAGCAGTTCCCCGGGACAGGGCGGCCAGCCCCAGCATTTT.

This chain connects TRBV4-2 to TRBJ2-1, with a possible D match to TRBD1 (6 bases). The CDR3 length is 12 residues. Trimming removed 1 base from V and 12 bases from J, with 10 bases in between. Germline CDR1 and CDR2: LGHNA and YNFKEQ. DNA of the CDR3: TGTGCCAGCAGCCAAGTAGGCAGGGGGCAGTTCTTC. It is translated as CASSQVGRGQFF.

The J gene is TRBJ2-7, the V gene TRBV11-2; no definite D call. From germline, CDR1 is SGHAT and CDR2 FQNNGV. The CDR3 length is 15 residues. The germline V and J ends were trimmed by 0 bases and 3 bases, with 12 bases remaining between them. CDR3 coding DNA: TGTGCCAGCAGCTTAGAGGTAGGAGCCCACTACGAGCAGTACTTC. This codes for CASSLEVGAHYEQYF.

The V gene is TRBV29-1, the J gene TRBJ2-1; TRBD1 is a possible D gene (5 bases). The V gene lost 7 bases and the J gene lost 2 bases, with 9 bases spanning the gap. The V gene's germline CDR1 is SQVTM and CDR2 ANQGSEA. This CDR3 is 12 amino acids long. The CDR3 sequence is CSAKGTYNEQFF. The CDR3 nucleotides are TGCAGCGCCAAGGGGACCTACAATGAGCAGTTCTTC.

CDR3 amino acids: CASSQAGSYYEQYF. Written as DNA, the CDR3 is TGTGCCAGCAGCCAAGCGGGTAGCTACTACGAGCAGTACTTC. J is TRBJ2-7 and V is TRBV7-2, with D maybe TRBD2 (6 bases). Looked up from germline, CDR1 is SGHTA and CDR2 is FQGNSA. The CDR3 runs to 14 residues. Trimming took off 5 bases at V and 3 bases at J, with 14 bases between the two ends.

This rearrangement joins TRBV7-9 to TRBJ1-1, with D possibly being TRBD1 (5 bases). Germline values: CDR1 SEHNR, CDR2 FQNEAQ (reference sequence). This CDR3 spans 12 amino acids. Trimming took off 5 bases at V and 8 bases at J, with 12 bases between the two ends. The CDR3: CASSLEGLEAFF. The CDR3 coding sequence is TGTGCCAGCAGCCTGGAGGGGTTGGAAGCTTTCTTT.